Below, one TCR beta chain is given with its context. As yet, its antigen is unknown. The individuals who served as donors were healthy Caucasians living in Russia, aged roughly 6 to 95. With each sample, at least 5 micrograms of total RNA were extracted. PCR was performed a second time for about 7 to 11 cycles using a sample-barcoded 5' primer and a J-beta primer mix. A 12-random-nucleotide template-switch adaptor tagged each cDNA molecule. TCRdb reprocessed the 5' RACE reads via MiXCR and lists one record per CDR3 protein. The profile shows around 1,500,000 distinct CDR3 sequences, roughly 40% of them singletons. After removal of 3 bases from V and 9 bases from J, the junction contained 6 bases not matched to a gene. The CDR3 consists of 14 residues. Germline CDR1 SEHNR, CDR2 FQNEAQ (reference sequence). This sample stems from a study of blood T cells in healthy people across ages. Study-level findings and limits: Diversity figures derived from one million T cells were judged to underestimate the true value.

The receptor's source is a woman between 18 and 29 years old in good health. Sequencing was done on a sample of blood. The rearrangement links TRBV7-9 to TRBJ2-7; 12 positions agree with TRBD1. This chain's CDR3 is CASSFAGTGGMQYF. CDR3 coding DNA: TGTGCCAGCAGCTTCGCCGGGACAGGGGGCATGCAGTACTTC.